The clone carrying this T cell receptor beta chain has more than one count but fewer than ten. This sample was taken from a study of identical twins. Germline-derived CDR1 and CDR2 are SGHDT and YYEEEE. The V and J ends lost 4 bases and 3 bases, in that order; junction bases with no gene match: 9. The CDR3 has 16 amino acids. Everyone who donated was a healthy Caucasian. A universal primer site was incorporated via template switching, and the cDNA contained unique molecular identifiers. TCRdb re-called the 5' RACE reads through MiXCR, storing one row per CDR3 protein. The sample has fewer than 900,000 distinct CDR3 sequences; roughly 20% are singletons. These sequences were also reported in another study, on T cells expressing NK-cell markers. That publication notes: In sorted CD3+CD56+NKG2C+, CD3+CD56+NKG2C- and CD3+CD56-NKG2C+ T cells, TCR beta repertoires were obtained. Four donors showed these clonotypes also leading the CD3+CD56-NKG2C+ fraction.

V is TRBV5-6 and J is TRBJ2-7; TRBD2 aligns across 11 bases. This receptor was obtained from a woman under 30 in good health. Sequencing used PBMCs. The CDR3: CASSATSGGDYYEQYF. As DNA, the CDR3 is TGTGCCAGCAGCGCCACTAGCGGGGGTGACTACTACGAGCAGTACTTC.